This T cell receptor (beta chain) was documented in a study of CXCR3-negative and CXCR3-positive naive CD8 T cells. As for the study in general: Overall TRB read output was some 140 million, and each library contained about 1.5 +/- 0.3 million reads. The study's findings and limits: Memory CD8+ cells showed much lower diversity, while both naive subsets were comparably high. Naive subsets had comparable surface CD5; TCR strength was inferred from TRB CDR3 properties. TRB CDR3 hydrophobicity was greater in CXCR3-positive naive cells than in CXCR3-negative naive cells.

The study made its TRB cDNA libraries by 5' RACE, adding UMI labels. Using the 5' RACE reads, TCRdb records one entry per CDR3 protein without DNA. Its listing shows around 110,000 distinct CDR3 sequences. A word on this clonotype: Its antigen is not known.

CDR3 length equals 17 residues. Germline CDR1 LNHNV, CDR2 YYDKDF (reference sequence). Sequenced material: naive CXCR3+ CD8+ T cells from blood. Subset indicated: CD45RO-CCR7+CD27+CD95- naive CD8+ T cells expressing CXCR3 (TNR3+). This receptor was taken from a human donor in good health. Some clones in this sample may be carry-over from other donors' samples. This chain uses TRBV15 with TRBJ2-7; the TCRdb call, TRBD1, lacks DNA for checking. CDR3 loop: CATSRDSADRGLYEQYF.